The subject of this entry is one T cell receptor (beta chain). Antigen specificity is unknown. This sample is drawn from a study of shared clonotypes between healthy human individuals. Study context: Per donor, CD8 memory used one plate, CD8 naive used two, CD4 memory used three and CD4 naive used three. Findings and limits, study-wide: The sharing of about 5.3% of naive CD4 clonotypes was seen across a few donors. The study found lower generation probabilities in non-shared clonotypes than in those shared by all four donors.

In germline, CDR1 is MRHNA, CDR2 SNTAGT. The CDR3 totals 12 residues. Trimming pared 4 bases from V and 2 bases from J, leaving 6 bases between. Sequencing was performed with immunoSEQ multiplex PCR; in TCRdb, only in-frame clones are kept and a portion is missing. This sample has about 1 million clones, with approximately 76% found just once. Sequencing was done on a sample of memory CD4+ T cells sorted from blood. Sample subset: CD45RA-negative fraction. The sequence was obtained from a man between 18 and 35 years old in good health. The rearrangement uses TRBV6-4 and TRBJ2-7, with D uncertain. CDR3 sequence reads: CASSVKAYEQYF. The CDR3 DNA sequence: TGTGCCAGCAGTGTGAAGGCCTACGAGCAGTACTTC.